This entry lists 3 T cell receptor beta chains sequenced from one sample in a study of graft-versus-host responses after intestinal transplantation. Their antigens remain unidentified. The data were produced by immunoSEQ multiplex PCR, yet TCRdb's version contains in-frame clones alone and is incomplete. Among tens of thousands of clones listed, 93% were seen once. The material was unstimulated CD8+ T cells sorted from spleen or lymph node cells, obtained before intestinal transplant. All receptors come from a human donor who received an intestinal transplant.

The chain employs TRBV5-6 and TRBJ2-3, with TRBD2 identical over 14 bases. The CDR3 spans 19 residues. J lost 1 base, V lost 3 bases, and 10 bases had no gene match. The V gene's germline CDR1 is SGHDT and CDR2 YYEEEE. The CDR3 reads CASSWSGTSGGGGTDTQYF. CDR3 DNA sequence: TGTGCCAGCAGCTGGTCCGGGACTAGCGGGGGAGGTGGCACAGATACGCAGTATTTT.

The chain combines TRBV4-3 with TRBJ2-7, with 8 bases identical to TRBD1. CDR3 size: 16 residues. Germline CDR1 is LGHNA and CDR2 is YSLEER. V lost 2 bases to trimming and J lost 2 bases; unmatched junction nucleotides: 8. DNA of the CDR3: TGCGCCAGCAGCCAAATAGGGACAGGCTCTACCTACGAGCAGTACTTC. As protein: CASSQIGTGSTYEQYF.

The chain has TRBV7-9 and TRBJ2-7; 8 nucleotides match TRBD1. Losses at the gene ends were 6 bases for V and 5 bases for J; bases not matched to a gene: 15. Germline-derived CDR1 and CDR2 are SEHNR and FQNEAQ (reference sequence). The CDR3 contains 16 residues. For the CDR3, the DNA is TGTGCCAGCAGTTTCACCGACAGGGGCCTGGAGGACGAGCAGTACTTC. Its translation is CASSFTDRGLEDEQYF.